This entry lists 28 T cell receptor beta chains sequenced from one sample in a study of blood T cell repertoires in COVID-19. The repertoire was sequenced with immunoSEQ multiplex PCR; TCRdb's copy has only in-frame clones and lacks some. This table has approximately 16,000 clones, about 88% appearing once. Material: peripheral blood. The source of these receptors is a man older than 75 with acute or convalescent COVID-19.

The J gene is TRBJ1-4, the V gene TRBV9; 12 bases fit TRBD1. The germline V gene encodes CDR1 SGDLS and CDR2 YYNGEE. The CDR3 is made up of 16 amino acids. The junction had 7 bases not matched to a gene; V was cut back by 3 bases and J by 7 bases. Here the CDR3 reads CASSEGQGALGEKLFF. The CDR3, as DNA: TGTGCCAGCAGCGAGGGACAGGGGGCTTTGGGTGAAAAACTGTTTTTT.

The gene calls are TRBV10-1 and TRBJ1-2; 9 nucleotides align to TRBD1. The length of the CDR3 is 13 residues. Trimming at V came to 4 bases and at J to 7 bases, leaving 4 bases not matched to a gene. Per the germline V gene, CDR1 is WNHNN and CDR2 is SYGVQD (reference sequence). CDR3 nucleotides: TGCGCCAGCAGTGTGACAGGGGGAGTTGGCTACACCTTC. Translating gives CASSVTGGVGYTF.

J is TRBJ1-6 and V is TRBV6-5; 9 bases fit TRBD1. The junction had 3 bases not matched to a gene; V was cut back by 0 bases and J by 6 bases. The germline V gene encodes CDR1 MNHEY and CDR2 SVGAGI. The CDR3 is 16 residues long. This CDR3 is CASSYSQGASNSPLHF. DNA of the CDR3: TGTGCCAGCAGTTACTCACAGGGGGCGAGTAATTCACCCCTCCACTTT.

This clone was recorded a few times. The rearrangement uses TRBV24-1 and TRBJ2-1; 12 bases match TRBD1. The germline gives CDR1 KGHDR, CDR2 SFDVKD. Trimming cost V 3 bases and J 8 bases; bases outside gene matches: 4. The CDR3 is 15 residues long. The CDR3 bases are TGTGCCACCAGTGATCCGGGACAGGGGGCACATGAGCAGTTCTTC. This gives the protein CATSDPGQGAHEQFF.

This rearrangement joins TRBV5-4 to TRBJ1-1, with TRBD1 identical over 7 bases. The germline gives CDR1 SGHNT, CDR2 YYREEE (reference sequence). Losses at the gene ends were 1 base for V and 1 base for J; bases not matched to a gene: 7. This CDR3 is 16 amino acids long. This chain's CDR3 is CASSLWTGLGNTEAFF. CDR3 coding DNA: TGTGCCAGCAGCTTGTGGACAGGCCTTGGGAACACTGAAGCTTTCTTT.

CDR3 sequence: CASSPTLAGNYNEQFF. CDR3 sequence (DNA): TGTGCCAGCTCACCCACTCTAGCGGGGAACTACAATGAGCAGTTCTTC. The chain joins TRBV18 to TRBJ2-1; 9 nucleotides line up with TRBD2. Germline lookup yields CDR1 KGHSH and CDR2 LQKENI. V dropped 3 bases and J dropped 3; count of bases not matched to a gene: 6. There are 16 residues in the CDR3.

The chain has TRBV5-4 and TRBJ2-6, with D unresolved. The germline CDR1 and CDR2 sequences are SGHNT and YYREEE (reference sequence). The ends were cut back, 4 bases at V and 0 bases at J, with 20 bases in the middle. The CDR3 is 19 amino acids. The CDR3 here is CASSVTPSRHLSGANVLTF. The DNA of the CDR3 is TGTGCCAGCAGCGTTACTCCTTCGCGACACCTCTCTGGGGCCAACGTCCTGACTTTC.

This chain links TRBV30 with TRBJ1-2; 9 bases fit TRBD1. J lost 7 bases, V lost 1 base, and 4 bases had no gene match. This CDR3 is built from 13 residues. Germline lookup yields CDR1 GTSNPN and CDR2 SVGIG (reference sequence). The CDR3 sequence: CAWSAGQGRGYTF. CDR3 in DNA: TGTGCCTGGAGTGCCGGACAGGGGCGTGGCTACACCTTC.

The chain is built from TRBV11-2 and TRBJ2-7; TRBD1 matches 9 bases. J lost 5 bases, V lost 0 bases, and 8 bases had no gene match. The CDR3 runs 16 residues. In germline, CDR1 is SGHAT, CDR2 FQNNGV. The chain's CDR3 is CASSLDLKGQGNEQYF. The CDR3 nucleotides are TGTGCCAGCAGCTTAGATCTAAAGGGACAGGGCAACGAGCAGTACTTC.

The CDR3 spells CATSRGWQGEQFF. CDR3 DNA sequence: TGTGCCACCAGCAGAGGTTGGCAGGGAGAGCAGTTCTTC. The gene calls are TRBV15 and TRBJ2-1; D is possibly TRBD1 (5 bases). Germline assignment: CDR1 LNHNV and CDR2 YYDKDF (reference sequence). The CDR3 is 13 residues long. The V end was cut by 1 base, the J end by 10 bases, with 11 bases between.

V usage is TRBV4-1 and J usage is TRBJ2-7; TRBD1 is a possible D gene (6 bases). Trimming removed 3 bases from V and 0 bases from J, with 15 bases in between. Germline-derived CDR1 and CDR2 are MGHRA and YSYEKL. The CDR3 totals 16 residues. CDR3 bases: TGCGCCAGCAGCCACCACCCGGACAGCGACTCCTACGAGCAGTACTTC. Its protein product is CASSHHPDSDSYEQYF.

The gene calls are TRBV7-9 and TRBJ1-2; TRBD1 might be the D (5 bases). The germline gives CDR1 SEHNR, CDR2 FQNEAQ (reference sequence). The germline V and J ends were trimmed by 3 bases and 3 bases, with 8 bases remaining between them. The CDR3 extends over 13 amino acids. In DNA, the CDR3 is TGTGCCAGCAGCTTTACAGGATACTATGGCTACACCTTC. This gives the protein CASSFTGYYGYTF.

The chain has TRBV19 and TRBJ2-3; 10 bases fit TRBD2. The length of the CDR3 is 15 residues. V gave up 5 bases and J gave up 3 bases; unmatched junction bases: 5. The germline CDR1 and CDR2 sequences are LNHDA and SQIVND (reference sequence). The CDR3 sequence is CASSPTSGMTDTQYF. For the CDR3, the DNA is TGTGCCAGTAGTCCCACTAGCGGGATGACAGATACGCAGTATTTT.

The chain combines TRBV6-5 with TRBJ2-7; tentative D call: TRBD2 (6 bases). CDR3 size: 14 residues. V lost 8 bases and J lost 2, with 16 bases in between. Germline V lookup: CDR1 MNHEY, CDR2 SVGAGI. DNA of the CDR3: TGTGCCAGCGTTTCCGGGAGTCCAACCTACGAGCAGTACTTC. It is translated as CASVSGSPTYEQYF.

This chain links TRBV5-8 with TRBJ1-5, with 7 bases identical to TRBD1. The CDR3 extends over 14 amino acids. CDR1 SGHTS and CDR2 YDEGEE come from the germline V gene. Trimming cost V 3 bases and J 6 bases; bases outside gene matches: 6. The CDR3 sequence: CASSSAGGGQPQHF. The CDR3, as DNA: TGTGCCAGCAGCTCTGCAGGGGGTGGTCAGCCCCAGCATTTT.

The chain links TRBV7-3 to TRBJ2-1, with a tentative D call TRBD2 (6 bases). Trimming removed 9 bases at V and 7 bases at J, with 16 bases between. The CDR3 is 13 amino acids. Per germline, CDR1 SGHTA and CDR2 FQGTGA. CDR3 amino acids: CASQPPGTNEQFF. The CDR3 DNA follows: TGTGCCAGTCAGCCCCCCGGGACTAATGAGCAGTTCTTC.

This clone was detected once. The rearrangement links TRBV18 to TRBJ2-2; TRBD1 might be the D (6 bases). The V end lost 3 bases, the J end lost 0 bases, and 17 bases lay between the germline ends. This CDR3 has 18 residues. CDR1 and CDR2 from the germline V gene are KGHSH and LQKENI. The DNA of the CDR3 is TGTGCCAGCTCACCGGGGGCAGGGCCCAAAGCGAACACCGGGGAGCTGTTTTTT. It codes for CASSPGAGPKANTGELFF.

V gene TRBV27 combines with J gene TRBJ2-7; the D gene is possibly TRBD2 (5 bases). V shed 4 bases and J shed 0 bases, with 7 bases lying between them. CDR1 is MNHEY, CDR2 SMNVEV, per germline (reference sequence). CDR3 length equals 13 residues. DNA for the CDR3: TGTGCCAGCAGTTACGGACTCTCCTACGAGCAGTACTTC. As protein: CASSYGLSYEQYF.

The chain combines TRBV6-1 with TRBJ1-2; perhaps TRBD1 as D (5 bases). The CDR3 contains 14 residues. The germline gives CDR1 MNHNS, CDR2 SASEGT. Trimming took off 2 bases at V and 1 base at J, with 8 bases between the two ends. The CDR3 DNA reads TGTGCCAGCAGTGAACGACAGTATAACTATGGCTACACCTTC. Encoded protein: CASSERQYNYGYTF.

This rearrangement joins TRBV7-9 to TRBJ1-6; D is perhaps TRBD1 (5 bases). Trimming took 5 bases from V and 10 from J, leaving 15 bases between them. The germline gives CDR1 SEHNR, CDR2 FQNEAQ (reference sequence). The CDR3 is 14 amino acids. CDR3 loop: CASSLLQGGSPLHF. CDR3 nucleotide sequence: TGTGCCAGCAGCCTCCTCCAGGGAGGGTCACCCCTCCACTTT.

As regards this clone: One end of the junction does not line up with germline, which may come from a read error. The chain carries TRBV7-9 and TRBJ1-6; 8 nucleotides agree with TRBD1. CDR3 length: 14 amino acids. CDR1 SEHNR and CDR2 FQNEAQ come from the germline V gene (reference sequence). DNA of the CDR3: TGTGCCAGCAGCTTACAACAGGGGGATTCACCCCCCCACTTT. Its protein is CASSLQQGDSPPHF.

The chain links TRBV4-1 to TRBJ1-2, with D tentatively TRBD1 (5 bases). The CDR3 spans 15 residues. The germline V gene has CDR1 MGHRA and CDR2 YSYEKL. Trimming cost V 5 bases and J 0 bases, with 13 bases left between them. The CDR3 spells CASSYGPTANYGYTF. CDR3 in DNA: TGCGCCAGCAGCTATGGACCGACAGCTAACTATGGCTACACCTTC.

The rearrangement uses TRBV18 and TRBJ2-7; 8 nucleotides line up with TRBD1. The junction had 12 bases not matched to a gene; V was cut back by 1 base and J by 7 bases. This CDR3 spans 16 amino acids. Per the germline V gene, CDR1 is KGHSH and CDR2 is LQKENI. CDR3 sequence: CASSPLPGGERGEQYF. The DNA of the CDR3 is TGTGCCAGCTCACCACTCCCAGGGGGCGAACGAGGGGAGCAGTACTTC.

The V and J genes are TRBV5-1 and TRBJ2-7; 10 bases agree with TRBD2. Germline loops: CDR1 SGHRS, CDR2 YFSETQ. J lost 8 bases, V lost 4 bases, and 6 bases had no gene match. The CDR3 runs 13 residues. The CDR3 is CASSTGTSEKQYF. CDR3 nucleotides: TGCGCCAGCAGCACCGGGACTAGCGAAAAGCAGTACTTC.

The chain couples TRBV3-1 (or the pseudogene TRBV3-2) to TRBJ1-2, with D possibly being TRBD1 (6 bases). CDR1 and CDR2 from the germline V gene are LGHDT and YNNKEL (reference sequence). The CDR3 spans 12 residues. The V gene lost 3 bases and the J gene lost 5 bases, with 7 bases spanning the gap. CDR3 loop: CASSQTGYGYTF. CDR3 nucleotides: TGTGCCAGCAGCCAGACAGGTTATGGCTACACCTTC.

The sample holds one count of this clone. The rearrangement uses TRBV5-1 and TRBJ2-1; a weak D match, TRBD1 (6 bases). The CDR3 consists of 14 residues. CDR1 SGHRS and CDR2 YFSETQ come from the germline V gene. V was clipped by 4 bases and J by 7 bases, with 15 bases between them. CDR3 residues: CASSPGAGTNEQFF. In DNA, the CDR3 is TGCGCCAGCAGCCCCGGAGCAGGGACAAATGAGCAGTTCTTC.

The chain combines TRBV7-2 with TRBJ2-7; D uncertain. V dropped 7 bases and J dropped 3 bases, with 19 bases sitting between them. The germline CDR1 and CDR2 sequences are SGHTA and FQGNSA. The CDR3 length is 15 residues. The CDR3 DNA follows: TGTGCCAGCAACCAAGACTCGGAGAACTTCTACGAGCAGTACTTC. Translated: CASNQDSENFYEQYF.

This clone is a singleton in its sample. The V call is TRBV5-5, the J call TRBJ2-1; D call uncertain. Germline V lookup: CDR1 SGHKS, CDR2 YYEKEE (reference sequence). V was cut by 1 base and J by 1 base, with 9 bases left in between. The CDR3 runs 15 residues. In nucleotides, the CDR3 is TGTGCCAGCAGCTTGTCCTGGCAGTCCTACAATGAGCAGTTCTTC. Its translation is CASSLSWQSYNEQFF. Looking up the rest from reference TRBV5-5 and TRBJ2-1 gives the full variable domain: DAGVTQSPTHLIKTRGQQVTLRCSPISGHKSVSWYQQVLGQGPQFIFQYYEKEERGRGNFPDRFSARQFPNYSSELNVNALLLGDSALYLCASSLSWQSYNEQFFGPGTRLTVL.